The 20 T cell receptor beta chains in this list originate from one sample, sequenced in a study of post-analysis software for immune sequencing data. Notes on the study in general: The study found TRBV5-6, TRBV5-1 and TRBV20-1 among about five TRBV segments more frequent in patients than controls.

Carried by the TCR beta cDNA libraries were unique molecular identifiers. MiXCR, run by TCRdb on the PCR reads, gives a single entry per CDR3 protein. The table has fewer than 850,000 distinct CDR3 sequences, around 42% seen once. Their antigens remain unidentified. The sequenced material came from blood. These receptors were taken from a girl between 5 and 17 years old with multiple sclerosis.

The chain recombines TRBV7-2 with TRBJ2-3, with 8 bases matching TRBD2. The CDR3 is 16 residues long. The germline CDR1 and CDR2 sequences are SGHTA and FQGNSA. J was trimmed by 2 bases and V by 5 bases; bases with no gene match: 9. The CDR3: CASSPDAGGLTDTQYF. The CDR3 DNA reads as TGTGCCAGCAGCCCAGATGCGGGAGGACTCACAGATACGCAGTATTTT. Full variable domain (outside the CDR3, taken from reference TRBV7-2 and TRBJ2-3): GAGVSQSPSNKVTEKGKDVELRCDPISGHTALYWYRQSLGQGLEFLIYFQGNSAPDKSGLPSDRFSAERTGGSVSTLTIQRTQQEDSAVYLCASSPDAGGLTDTQYFGPGTRLTVL.

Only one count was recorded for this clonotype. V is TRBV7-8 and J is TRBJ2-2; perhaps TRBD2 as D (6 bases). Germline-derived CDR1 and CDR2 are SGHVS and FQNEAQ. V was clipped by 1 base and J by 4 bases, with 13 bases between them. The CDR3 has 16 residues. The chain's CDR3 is CASSLGASAVTGELFF. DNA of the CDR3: TGTGCCAGCAGCTTAGGGGCTAGCGCGGTCACCGGGGAGCTGTTTTTT.

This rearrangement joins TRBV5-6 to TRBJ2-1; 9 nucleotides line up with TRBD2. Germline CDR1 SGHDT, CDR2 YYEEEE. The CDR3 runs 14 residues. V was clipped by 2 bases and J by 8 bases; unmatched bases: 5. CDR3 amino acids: CASSFGGRAYEQFF. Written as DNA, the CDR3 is TGTGCCAGCAGCTTCGGCGGGAGGGCCTATGAGCAGTTCTTC.

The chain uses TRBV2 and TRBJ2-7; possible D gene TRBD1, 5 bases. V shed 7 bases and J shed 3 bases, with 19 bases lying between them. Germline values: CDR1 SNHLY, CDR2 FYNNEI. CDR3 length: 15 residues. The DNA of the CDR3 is TGTGCCAGCAATCCGTCCCTTGACAGTCTCTACGAGCAGTACTTC. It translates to CASNPSLDSLYEQYF.

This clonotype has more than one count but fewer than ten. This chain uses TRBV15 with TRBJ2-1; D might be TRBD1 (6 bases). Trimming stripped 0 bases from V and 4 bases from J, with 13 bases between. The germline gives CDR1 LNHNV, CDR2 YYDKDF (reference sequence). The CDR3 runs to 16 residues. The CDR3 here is CATSRDWDIEYNEQFF. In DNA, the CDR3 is TGTGCCACCAGCAGAGACTGGGACATAGAATACAATGAGCAGTTCTTC. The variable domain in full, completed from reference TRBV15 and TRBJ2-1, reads DAMVIQNPRYQVTQFGKPVTLSCSQTLNHNVMYWYQQKSSQAPKLLFHYYDKDFNNEADTPDNFQSRRPNTSFCFLDIRSPGLGDTAMYLCATSRDWDIEYNEQFFGPGTRLTVL.

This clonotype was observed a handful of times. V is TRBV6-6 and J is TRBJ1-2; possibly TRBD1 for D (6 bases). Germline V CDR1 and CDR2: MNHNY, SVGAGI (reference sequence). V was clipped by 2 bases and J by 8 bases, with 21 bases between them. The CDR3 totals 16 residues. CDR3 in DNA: TGTGCCAGCAGTTACCGTCACGGGGGCGAGGGACAAGGCTACACCTTC. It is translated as CASSYRHGGEGQGYTF.

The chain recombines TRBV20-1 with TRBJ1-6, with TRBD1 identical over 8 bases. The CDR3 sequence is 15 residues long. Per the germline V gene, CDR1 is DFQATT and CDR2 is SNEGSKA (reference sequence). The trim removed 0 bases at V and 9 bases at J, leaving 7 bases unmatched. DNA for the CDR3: TGCAGTGCTAGAGATTCGGACAGGGATGCTTCACCCCTCCACTTT. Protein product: CSARDSDRDASPLHF.

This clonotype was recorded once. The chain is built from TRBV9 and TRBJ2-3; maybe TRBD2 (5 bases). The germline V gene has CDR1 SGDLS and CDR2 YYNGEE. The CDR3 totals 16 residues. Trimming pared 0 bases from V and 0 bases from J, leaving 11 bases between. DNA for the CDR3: TGTGCCAGCAGCGTAGCTGGCGAGCGGAGCACAGATACGCAGTATTTT. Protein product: CASSVAGERSTDTQYF.

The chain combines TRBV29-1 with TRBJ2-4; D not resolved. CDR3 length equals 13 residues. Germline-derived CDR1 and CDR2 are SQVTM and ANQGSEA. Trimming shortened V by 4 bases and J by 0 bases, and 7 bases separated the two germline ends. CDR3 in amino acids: CSVASGAKNIQYF. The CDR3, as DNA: TGCAGCGTTGCCTCGGGAGCCAAAAACATTCAGTACTTC.

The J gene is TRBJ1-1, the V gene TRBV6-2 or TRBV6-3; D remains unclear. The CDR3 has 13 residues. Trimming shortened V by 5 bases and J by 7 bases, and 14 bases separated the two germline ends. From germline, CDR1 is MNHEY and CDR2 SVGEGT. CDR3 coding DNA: TGTGCCAGCAGTCTGGCCCAGTACAGTGAAGCTTTCTTT. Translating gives CASSLAQYSEAFF.

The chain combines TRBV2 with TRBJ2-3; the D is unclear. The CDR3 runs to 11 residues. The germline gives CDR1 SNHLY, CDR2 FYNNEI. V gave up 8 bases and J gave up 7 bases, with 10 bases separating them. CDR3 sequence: CASVGSNTQYF. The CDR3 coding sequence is TGTGCCAGCGTCGGTTCGAATACGCAGTATTTT. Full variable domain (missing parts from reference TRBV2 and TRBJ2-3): EPEVTQTPSHQVTQMGQEVILRCVPISNHLYFYWYRQILGQKVEFLVSFYNNEISEKSEIFDDQFSVERPDGSNFTLKIRSTKLEDSAMYFCASVGSNTQYFGPGTRLTVL.

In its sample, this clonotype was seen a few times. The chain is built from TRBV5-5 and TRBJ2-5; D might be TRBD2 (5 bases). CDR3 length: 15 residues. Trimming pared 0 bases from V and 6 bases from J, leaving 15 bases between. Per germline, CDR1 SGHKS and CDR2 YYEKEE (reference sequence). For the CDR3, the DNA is TGTGCCAGCAGCTTGGGGTCGGGGATCCCAAAGACCCAGTACTTC. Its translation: CASSLGSGIPKTQYF.

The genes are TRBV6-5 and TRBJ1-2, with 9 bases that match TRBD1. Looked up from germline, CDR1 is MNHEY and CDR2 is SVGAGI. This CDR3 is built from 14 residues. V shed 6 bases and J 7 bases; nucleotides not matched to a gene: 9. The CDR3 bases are TGTGCCAGCAGGGTTCCACAGGGGGCCGGTGGCTACACCTTC. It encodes CASRVPQGAGGYTF.

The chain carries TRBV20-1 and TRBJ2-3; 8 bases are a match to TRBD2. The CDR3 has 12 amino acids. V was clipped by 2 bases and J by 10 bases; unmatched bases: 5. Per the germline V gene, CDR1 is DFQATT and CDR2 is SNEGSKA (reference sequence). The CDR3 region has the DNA TGCAGTGCTAGACCGGGGGGGGGCGCGCAGTATTTT. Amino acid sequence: CSARPGGGAQYF.

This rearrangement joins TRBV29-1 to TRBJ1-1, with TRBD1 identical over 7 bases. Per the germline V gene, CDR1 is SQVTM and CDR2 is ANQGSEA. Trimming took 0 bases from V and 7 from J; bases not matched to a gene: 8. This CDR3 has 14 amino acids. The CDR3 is CSVEDRDRRFEAFF. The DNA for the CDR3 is TGCAGCGTTGAAGACCGGGACAGAAGATTTGAAGCTTTCTTT.

Here the CDR3 reads CASSYYPGPRDTQYF. CDR3 nucleotide sequence: TGTGCCAGCAGTTATTACCCGGGGCCACGGGATACGCAGTATTTT. This chain joins TRBV6-6 and TRBJ2-3; D assignment may be TRBD1 or TRBD2 (5 bases each). This CDR3 contains 15 residues. V dropped 3 bases and J dropped 6 bases, with 16 bases sitting between them. Germline CDR1 and CDR2: MNHNY and SVGAGI (reference sequence).

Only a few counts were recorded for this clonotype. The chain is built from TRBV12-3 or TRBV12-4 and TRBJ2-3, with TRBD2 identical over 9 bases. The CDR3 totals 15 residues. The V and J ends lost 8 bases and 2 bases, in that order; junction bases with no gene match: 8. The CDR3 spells CASLRLAGLTDTQYF. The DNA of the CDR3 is TGTGCCAGCCTCCGGCTAGCGGGGCTCACAGATACGCAGTATTTT.

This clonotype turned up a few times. As DNA, the CDR3 is TGTGCCAGCAGGGTTCTTAGCGGGAGGCGGGGTGAGCAGTTCTTC. Protein sequence: CASRVLSGRRGEQFF. The rearrangement joins TRBV11-2 to TRBJ2-1, with 10 bases that match TRBD2. With 6 bases clipped from V and 9 bases from J, the junction kept 11 bases outside the gene matches. The CDR3 has 15 residues. CDR1 is SGHAT, CDR2 FQNNGV, per germline. Full variable domain (rest looked up from reference TRBV11-2 and TRBJ2-1): EAGVAQSPRYKIIEKRQSVAFWCNPISGHATLYWYQQILGQGPKLLIQFQNNGVVDDSQLPKDRFSAERLKGVDSTLKIQPAKLEDSAVYLCASRVLSGRRGEQFFGPGTRLTVL.

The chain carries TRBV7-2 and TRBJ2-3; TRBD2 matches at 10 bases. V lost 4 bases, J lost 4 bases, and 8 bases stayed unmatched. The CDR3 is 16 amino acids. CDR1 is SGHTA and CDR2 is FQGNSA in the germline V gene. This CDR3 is CASSYLRSGRADTQYF. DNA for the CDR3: TGTGCCAGCAGCTACCTTCGGAGCGGGAGGGCAGATACGCAGTATTTT.

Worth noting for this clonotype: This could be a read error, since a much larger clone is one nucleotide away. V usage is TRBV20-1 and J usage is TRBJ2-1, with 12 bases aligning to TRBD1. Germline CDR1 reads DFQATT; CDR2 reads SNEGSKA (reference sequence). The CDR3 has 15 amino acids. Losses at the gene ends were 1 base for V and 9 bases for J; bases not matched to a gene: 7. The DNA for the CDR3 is TGCAGTGCTAGAGGCAGCGGGACAGGGGGCACTGAGCAGTTCTTC. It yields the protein CSARGSGTGGTEQFF.